This T cell receptor beta chain came from a study of metastatic and nonmetastatic thyroid tumors (dated by TCRdb to 2018 to 2020). Notes on the research overall: For patients with malignant and with benign thyroid disease, the researchers compared repertoires between peripheral blood samples and tumor or nodule tissue samples.

No patient had received any treatment before thyroid surgery. Using T-cell receptor beta sequencing, the researchers looked back retrospectively at clinical samples from patients, gathered between about 2012 and 2018. Results the study describes overall, beyond this receptor: TCR beta diversity was reported as significantly higher in malignant tumors than in benign nodules, in both blood and tumor samples.

Library generation was performed with PCR. TCRdb lists the instrument as Illumina HiSeq 4000. High-throughput sequencing was used to profile the TCR beta-chain CDR3 region of each patient. The authors' pipeline ran thus. The researchers built a classifier to tell apart papillary thyroid cancer patients with distant metastasis, based on CDR3 differences among clinicopathological groups. To measure repertoire diversity the researchers used the Shannon index, while the Morisita-Horn index served to gauge how similar the tumor and blood repertoires were. Through fastp at Q25 and MiXCR, TCRdb rebuilt clones from the public reads, retaining in-frame beta chains. What appears here as the V and J calls and clone size reflects TCRdb's work, not the paper's. This sample has 25,000 to 30,000 clones in its table, and about 3.7% of those were observed once. About 3.2% of the sample rests with the top ten. This clone has only a few counts. What antigen it recognizes has not been identified. No clone much larger than this one lies a single base away; base qualities are absent.

CDR1 and CDR2 were assigned from the germline V gene as LGHNT and FRNRAP. The CDR3 runs 11 amino acids, cysteine and phenylalanine included. The entry retains the CDR3 DNA only, 33 bases that are in frame from base 1. V is pared back by 1 base and J by 8 bases, with 5 bases lying between the germline termini. Material for sequencing was blood. The clonotype comes from a male donor with papillary thyroid cancer or a benign thyroid nodule (not recorded which). Some clones in this sample may be carry-over from other donors' samples. The sequence is built from TRBV12-5 and TRBJ1-2; no D gene call is confident. The DNA sequence follows: TGTGCTAGTGGTTTGGAAAGAGGCTACACCTTC. Translated, this gives CASGLERGYTF.